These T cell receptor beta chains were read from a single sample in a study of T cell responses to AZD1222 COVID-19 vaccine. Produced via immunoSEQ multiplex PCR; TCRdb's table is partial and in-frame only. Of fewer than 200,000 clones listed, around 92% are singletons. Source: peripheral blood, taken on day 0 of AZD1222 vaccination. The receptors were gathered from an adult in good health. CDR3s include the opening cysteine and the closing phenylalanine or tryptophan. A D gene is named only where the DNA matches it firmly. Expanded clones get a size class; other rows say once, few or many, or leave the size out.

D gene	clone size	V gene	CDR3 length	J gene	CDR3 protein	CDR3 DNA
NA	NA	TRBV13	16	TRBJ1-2	CASSRWMGGNNYGYTF	TGTGCCAGCAGCCGGTGGATGGGCGGAAATAACTATGGCTACACCTTC
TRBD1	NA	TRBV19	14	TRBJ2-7	CASSILGTENEQYF	TGTGCCAGTAGTATATTAGGGACAGAGAACGAGCAGTACTTC
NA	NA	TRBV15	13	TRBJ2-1	CATGTVGYNEQFF	TGTGCCACAGGGACGGTGGGTTACAATGAGCAGTTCTTC
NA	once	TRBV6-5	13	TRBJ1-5	CASSYSLYQPQHF	TGTGCCAGCAGTTACTCGTTGTACCAGCCCCAGCATTTT
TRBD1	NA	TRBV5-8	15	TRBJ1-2	CASSRGTAANYGYTF	TGTGCCAGCAGCCGGGGGACAGCTGCGAACTATGGCTACACCTTC
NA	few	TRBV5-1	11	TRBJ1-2	CASGRDYGYTF	TGCGCCAGTGGACGGGACTATGGCTACACCTTC
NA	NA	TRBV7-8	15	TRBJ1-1	CASAVGISRNTEAFF	TGTGCCAGCGCCGTGGGAATAAGTAGGAACACTGAAGCTTTCTTT
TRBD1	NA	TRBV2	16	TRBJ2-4	CASSNELGTVQNIQYF	TGTGCCAGCAGTAACGAGTTGGGGACAGTCCAAAACATTCAGTACTTC
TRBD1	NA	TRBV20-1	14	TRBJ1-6	CSASPRQGNSPLHF	TGCAGTGCTAGTCCCCGACAGGGGAATTCACCCCTCCACTTT
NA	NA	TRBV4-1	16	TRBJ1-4	CASRIGSQSANEKLFF	TGCGCCAGCAGGATCGGCAGCCAATCGGCTAATGAAAAACTGTTTTTT
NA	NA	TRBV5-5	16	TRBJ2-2	CASTRGLGVWTGELFF	TGTGCCAGCACCCGGGGATTGGGAGTATGGACCGGGGAGCTGTTTTTT
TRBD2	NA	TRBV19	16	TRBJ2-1	CASSIGGGGAYNEQFF	TGTGCCAGTAGTATAGGTGGCGGGGGGGCTTACAATGAGCAGTTCTTC
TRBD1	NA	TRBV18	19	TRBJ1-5	CASSPPGTPTGGSGQPQHF	TGTGCCAGCTCACCACCGGGCACCCCGACAGGGGGCTCGGGTCAGCCCCAGCATTTT
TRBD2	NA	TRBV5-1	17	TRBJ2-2	CASSLGLAGTNTGELFF	TGCGCCAGCAGCTTGGGCCTAGCGGGGACGAACACCGGGGAGCTGTTTTTT
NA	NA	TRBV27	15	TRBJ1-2	CASSLGGRGIYGYTF	TGTGCCAGCAGTTTAGGGGGCAGGGGAATCTATGGCTACACCTTC
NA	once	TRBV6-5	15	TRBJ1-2	CASSYSRGGYYGYTF	TGTGCCAGCAGTTACTCGAGGGGAGGTTACTATGGCTACACCTTC
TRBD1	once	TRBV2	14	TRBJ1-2	CASRGDRGGYGYTF	TGTGCCAGCAGGGGGGACAGGGGAGGCTATGGCTACACCTTC
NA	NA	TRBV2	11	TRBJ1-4	CASSGSGKLFF	TGTGCCAGCAGTGGTAGCGGAAAACTGTTTTTT
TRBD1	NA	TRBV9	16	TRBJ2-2	CASSVSGQGYTGELFF	TGTGCCAGCAGCGTTTCGGGACAGGGTTACACCGGGGAGCTGTTTTTT
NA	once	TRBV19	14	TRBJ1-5	CATHRGVGNQPQHF	TGTGCCACCCATCGAGGGGTTGGCAATCAGCCCCAGCATTTT